These 25 T cell receptor beta chains share one sample of origin, sequenced in a study of CD8 T cells in Susac syndrome. Reverse transcription of about 0.45 to 1 ug RNA was carried out with random hexamers. TCRdb reprocessed the immunoSEQ multiplex PCR reads via MiXCR and lists one record per CDR3 protein. The sample shows some 190,000 distinct CDR3 sequences, about 94% of them seen only once. The sequencing input was CD4+ T cells from PBMCs. The receptors stem from a human donor in good health.

The rearrangement links TRBV15 to TRBJ2-1, with D maybe TRBD2 (5 bases). This CDR3 contains 13 residues. The V and J ends lost 1 base and 4 bases respectively, with 5 bases between them. Looked up from germline, CDR1 is LNHNV and CDR2 is YYDKDF (reference sequence). The CDR3 DNA reads as TGTGCCACCAGCAGAGGGAGGTACAATGAGCAGTTCTTC. This sequence encodes CATSRGRYNEQFF.

The V gene is TRBV7-2, the J gene TRBJ2-5; D may be TRBD2 (6 bases). The V end lost 6 bases, the J end lost 1 base, and 15 bases lay between the germline ends. Germline values: CDR1 SGHTA, CDR2 FQGNSA. This CDR3 has 15 amino acids. The CDR3 DNA is TGTGCCAGCAGGCCCGACGGGACTTTCCAAGAGACCCAGTACTTC. It translates to CASRPDGTFQETQYF.

This chain joins TRBV5-1 and TRBJ1-1; D call uncertain. The germline V gene encodes CDR1 SGHRS and CDR2 YFSETQ. CDR3 size: 12 residues. V lost 4 bases and J 4 bases, leaving 8 bases between the germline ends. The CDR3 nucleotides read TGCGCCAGCAGCCCTGAGGGCACTGAAGCTTTCTTT. This sequence encodes CASSPEGTEAFF.

CDR3 DNA sequence: TGTGCCACCAGCAGAGATTACACTGAAGCTTTCTTT. This translates into CATSRDYTEAFF. The chain employs TRBV15 and TRBJ1-1; no firm D call. The CDR3 sequence is 12 residues long. The germline V and J ends were trimmed by 0 bases and 3 bases, with 2 bases remaining between them. Germline V lookup: CDR1 LNHNV, CDR2 YYDKDF (reference sequence).

This chain links TRBV5-6 with TRBJ2-4, with 10 positions matching TRBD1. The CDR3 is made up of 16 amino acids. CDR1 and CDR2 from the germline V gene are SGHDT and YYEEEE. The ends lost 2 bases at V and 2 bases at J; junction bases unmatched: 4. CDR3 protein: CASSFWTGGTKNIQYF. In DNA form, the CDR3 reads TGTGCCAGCAGCTTCTGGACAGGGGGTACCAAAAACATTCAGTACTTC.

The genes are TRBV5-6 and TRBJ1-5; 12 nucleotides match TRBD1. Germline V gene data show CDR1 as SGHDT and CDR2 as YYEEEE. Unmatched junction bases numbered 14, after V lost 4 bases and J lost 6 bases. The CDR3 consists of 18 residues. CDR3 coding DNA: TGTGCCAGCAGCCTCTCCGGGACAGGGGGCAGGTCGGTTCAGCCCCAGCATTTT. It is translated as CASSLSGTGGRSVQPQHF.

The CDR3 sequence is CASSQVWGVAGELFF. CDR3 nucleotide sequence: TGCGCCAGCAGCCAAGTTTGGGGAGTGGCCGGGGAGCTGTTTTTT. The chain combines TRBV4-1 with TRBJ2-2; the D gene is possibly TRBD2 (5 bases). Trimming cost V 1 base and J 6 bases, with 12 bases left between them. The CDR3 is made up of 15 amino acids. Per the germline V gene, CDR1 is MGHRA and CDR2 is YSYEKL.

V and J are TRBV7-2 and TRBJ1-4; D is perhaps TRBD1 (6 bases). Germline assignment: CDR1 SGHTA and CDR2 FQGNSA. V lost 0 bases and J 7 bases, leaving 12 bases between the germline ends. This CDR3 contains 15 residues. CDR3 coding DNA: TGTGCCAGCAGCTTAGCCGGGGGCCACGCTGAAAAACTGTTTTTT. Protein: CASSLAGGHAEKLFF.

This clonotype occurred once. J is TRBJ2-4 and V is TRBV14, with D hard to call. The CDR3 is 13 amino acids. Germline CDR1 is SGHDN and CDR2 is FVKESK. The V and J ends lost 1 base and 11 bases respectively, with 12 bases between them. CDR3 in DNA: TGTGCCAGCAGCCAAGGTGATTCGTTCGTTCAGTACTTC. This sequence encodes CASSQGDSFVQYF.

This chain links TRBV18 with TRBJ1-3, with D possibly being TRBD1 (6 bases). V was trimmed by 5 bases and J by 3 bases, leaving 17 bases between them. The CDR3 is 16 amino acids. The V gene's germline CDR1 is KGHSH and CDR2 LQKENI. The CDR3 spells CASSSYRATDGNTIYF. CDR3 coding DNA: TGTGCCAGCTCAAGTTACAGGGCCACCGATGGAAACACCATATATTTT.

The rearrangement uses TRBV20-1 and TRBJ2-1; D might be TRBD1 (5 bases). The CDR3 has 12 amino acids. The germline V gene has CDR1 DFQATT and CDR2 SNEGSKA (reference sequence). V was pared by 4 bases and J by 3 bases, with 7 bases between. This CDR3 is CSANRIYNEQFF. The CDR3 region has the DNA TGCAGTGCTAACAGGATCTACAATGAGCAGTTCTTC.

V usage is TRBV28 and J usage is TRBJ2-3; the match to TRBD1 covers 7 bases. This CDR3 has 13 amino acids. The V gene's germline CDR1 is MDHEN and CDR2 SYDVKM. V lost 5 bases, J lost 5 bases, and 4 bases stayed unmatched. CDR3 coding DNA: TGTGCCAGCAGTCTACAGGGGAAAGATACGCAGTATTTT. It translates to CASSLQGKDTQYF.

This chain joins TRBV29-1 and TRBJ2-5; tentative D call: TRBD2 (6 bases). CDR3 length: 12 amino acids. V shed 7 bases and J shed 5 bases, with 14 bases lying between them. The V gene's germline CDR1 is SQVTM and CDR2 ANQGSEA. Written as DNA, the CDR3 is TGCAGCGCCCGACCTGGGGGGGAGACCCAGTACTTC. Translation: CSARPGGETQYF.

The rearrangement uses TRBV5-1 and TRBJ2-3; TRBD1 matches 8 bases. From germline, CDR1 is SGHRS and CDR2 YFSETQ. The CDR3 runs 15 residues. The V segment lost 2 bases and the J segment 4 bases; nucleotides outside the gene matches: 6. In nucleotides, the CDR3 is TGCGCCAGCAGCTTCCGACAGGGGAGTTCAGATACGCAGTATTTT. It encodes CASSFRQGSSDTQYF. The variable domain in full, completed from reference TRBV5-1 and TRBJ2-3, reads KAGVTQTPRYLIKTRGQQVTLSCSPISGHRSVSWYQQTPGQGLQFLFEYFSETQRNKGNFPGRFSGRQFSNSRSEMNVSTLELGDSALYLCASSFRQGSSDTQYFGPGTRLTVL.

The chain employs TRBV2 and TRBJ2-1; 9 nucleotides line up with TRBD2. CDR1 and CDR2 (germline): SNHLY, FYNNEI. The CDR3 contains 15 residues. Trimming took 3 bases from V and 6 from J; bases not matched to a gene: 6. CDR3 sequence (DNA): TGTGCCAGCAGTGAGGTGGCGGGGGGGGGCAATGAGCAGTTCTTC. It translates to CASSEVAGGGNEQFF.

The chain recombines TRBV29-1 with TRBJ2-7, with 7 bases that match TRBD1. The CDR3 is made up of 12 amino acids. The V gene's germline CDR1 is SQVTM and CDR2 ANQGSEA. Losses at the gene ends were 6 bases for V and 4 bases for J; bases not matched to a gene: 6. The CDR3 bases are TGCAGCGTATCTACAGGGGCTTACGAGCAGTACTTC. Its translation is CSVSTGAYEQYF.

The chain is built from TRBV29-1 and TRBJ2-3; TRBD1 matches 8 bases. The germline V gene encodes CDR1 SQVTM and CDR2 ANQGSEA. J was trimmed by 5 bases and V by 4 bases; bases with no gene match: 11. The CDR3 covers 15 residues. CDR3 sequence reads: CSVGGTGQGQDTQYF. The CDR3, as DNA: TGCAGCGTTGGGGGGACAGGTCAGGGCCAAGATACGCAGTATTTT.

This sequence joins TRBV12-3 or TRBV12-4 and TRBJ2-7, with 11 bases aligning to TRBD2. V lost 7 bases, J lost 0 bases, and 11 bases stayed unmatched. The CDR3 is 17 residues long. Here the CDR3 DNA reads TGTGCCAGCACCCCCTTTAGCGGGGGGGCTGTCTCCTACGAGCAGTACTTC. Translation: CASTPFSGGAVSYEQYF.

This chain links TRBV5-1 with TRBJ1-2, with 8 nucleotides matching TRBD1. V lost 4 bases to trimming and J lost 0 bases; unmatched junction nucleotides: 5. There are 15 residues in the CDR3. Germline V gives CDR1 SGHRS, CDR2 YFSETQ. CDR3 nucleotides: TGCGCCAGCAGCACCACGACAGGGGCTAACTATGGCTACACCTTC. Translated: CASSTTTGANYGYTF.

This rearrangement joins TRBV4-1 to TRBJ1-1; no reliable D call. Germline CDR1 is MGHRA and CDR2 is YSYEKL. V shed 3 bases and J shed 1 base, with 9 bases lying between them. The CDR3 is made up of 14 amino acids. For the CDR3, the DNA is TGCGCCAGCAGCCAGGGATCTAGGAACACTGAAGCTTTCTTT. It translates to CASSQGSRNTEAFF.

This chain links TRBV2 with TRBJ2-5; 11 bases map to TRBD2. CDR1 and CDR2 (germline): SNHLY, FYNNEI. Trimming at V came to 1 base and at J to 3 bases, leaving 13 bases not matched to a gene. This CDR3 spans 19 amino acids. The CDR3 region has the DNA TGTGCCAGCAGTGAAGATTTTAGCGGGGGGGGCTTTCCAAAAGAGACCCAGTACTTC. The encoded protein is CASSEDFSGGGFPKETQYF.

This sequence joins TRBV30 and TRBJ1-1; D not certain. The germline V and J ends were trimmed by 4 bases and 8 bases, with 17 bases remaining between them. CDR3 length equals 13 residues. Germline V gives CDR1 GTSNPN, CDR2 SVGIG (reference sequence). CDR3 sequence reads: CAWTPRPQGEAFF. CDR3 bases: TGTGCCTGGACCCCCAGGCCCCAAGGGGAAGCTTTCTTT.

The chain joins TRBV19 to TRBJ2-1, with unresolved D. Per the germline V gene, CDR1 is LNHDA and CDR2 is SQIVND (reference sequence). This CDR3 has 12 residues. V was trimmed by 3 bases and J by 8 bases, leaving 8 bases between them. In DNA, the CDR3 is TGTGCCAGTAGTATTCGCGCGGATGAGCAGTTCTTC. It specifies CASSIRADEQFF.

J is TRBJ1-4 and V is TRBV10-3; 9 nucleotides match TRBD1. CDR3 length: 17 residues. With 5 bases clipped from V and 8 bases from J, the junction kept 15 bases outside the gene matches. Germline CDR1 is ENHRY and CDR2 is SYGVKD. The CDR3 protein is CAISLNRLGQGGEKLFF. The DNA of the CDR3 is TGTGCCATCAGTCTAAATCGATTGGGACAGGGCGGGGAAAAACTGTTTTTT.

The rearrangement links TRBV12-3 or TRBV12-4 to TRBJ1-6; TRBD1 aligns across 9 bases. With V trimmed by 6 bases and J by 10 bases, 7 bases remained unmatched. The CDR3 is 14 amino acids. The CDR3 sequence: CASSLQGAGSPLHF. The CDR3 region has the DNA TGTGCCAGCAGCCTACAGGGGGCAGGGTCACCCCTCCACTTT.